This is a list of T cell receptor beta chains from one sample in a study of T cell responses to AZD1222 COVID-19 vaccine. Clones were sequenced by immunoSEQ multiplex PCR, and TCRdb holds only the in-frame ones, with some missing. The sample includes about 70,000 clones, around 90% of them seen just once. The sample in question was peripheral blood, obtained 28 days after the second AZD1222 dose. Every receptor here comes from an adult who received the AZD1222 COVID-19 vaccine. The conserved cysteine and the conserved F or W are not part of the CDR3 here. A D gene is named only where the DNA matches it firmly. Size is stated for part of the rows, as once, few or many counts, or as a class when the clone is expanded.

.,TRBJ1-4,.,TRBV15,ATSRGQTNEKLF
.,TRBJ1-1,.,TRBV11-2,ASSFGRAVTEAF
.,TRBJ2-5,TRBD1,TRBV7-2,ASSLVAGGPQETQY
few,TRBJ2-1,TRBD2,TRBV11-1,ASSRLAGYNEQF
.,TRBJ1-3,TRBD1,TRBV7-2,ASSLGTGGSDTIY
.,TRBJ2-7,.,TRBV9,ASSLGPGGSSYEQY
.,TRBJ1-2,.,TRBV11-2,ASSLGGPRGSYT
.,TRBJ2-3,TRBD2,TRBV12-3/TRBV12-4,ASSFGGEDTQY
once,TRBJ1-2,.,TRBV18,ASSDNRDNYGYT
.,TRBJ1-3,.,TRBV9,ASSLGRGTIY
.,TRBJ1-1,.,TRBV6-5,ASSWGRTEAF
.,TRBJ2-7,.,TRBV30,AWSGGHGLYEQY
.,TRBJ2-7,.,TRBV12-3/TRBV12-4,ASSFQGYEQY
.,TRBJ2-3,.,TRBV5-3,ASSSPGGRSTDTQY
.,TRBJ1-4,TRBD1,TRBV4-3,ASSIQGGATNEKLF
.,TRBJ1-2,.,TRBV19,ASKEGGLSYGYT
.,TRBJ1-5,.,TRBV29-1,SVVTFLGAQH
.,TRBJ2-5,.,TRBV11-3,ASSPSGERETQY
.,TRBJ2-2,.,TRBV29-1,SVPKNTGELF
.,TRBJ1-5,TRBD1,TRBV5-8,ASSPTGNSQPQH
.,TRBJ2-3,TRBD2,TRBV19,ASSIWGLGAGGRTDTQY
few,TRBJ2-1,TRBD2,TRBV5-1,ASSLELAGGGNEQF
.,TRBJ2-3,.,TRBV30,AWSVTSADTQY
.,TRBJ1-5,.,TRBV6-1,ASSEAGGGGNQPQH
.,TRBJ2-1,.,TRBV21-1,ASSPPRRQF
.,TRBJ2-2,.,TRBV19,ASKLGNTGELF
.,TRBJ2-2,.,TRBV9,ASSVEAGELF
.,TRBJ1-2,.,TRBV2,ASTVIGFGYT
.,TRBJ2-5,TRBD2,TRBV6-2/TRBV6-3,ASSFGGGPGY
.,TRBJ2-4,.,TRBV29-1,SVEGRAKNIQY
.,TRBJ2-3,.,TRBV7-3,ASSLSWLSTDTQY
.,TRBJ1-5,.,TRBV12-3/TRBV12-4,ASSLAGGGSQH
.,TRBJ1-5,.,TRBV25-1,ASSESGRGGQPQH
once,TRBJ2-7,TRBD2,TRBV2,ASSDNLELADLYEQY
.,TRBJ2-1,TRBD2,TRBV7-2,ASSLRGVGLAGNEQF
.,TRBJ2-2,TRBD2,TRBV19,ASSILRGGSFGELF
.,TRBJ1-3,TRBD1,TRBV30,AWSVGGQGLFLH
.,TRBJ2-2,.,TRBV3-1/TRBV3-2,ASSQGRDTGELF
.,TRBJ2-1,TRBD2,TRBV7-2,ASSLQLREYNEQF
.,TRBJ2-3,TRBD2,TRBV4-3,ASSQVFETSGADTQY
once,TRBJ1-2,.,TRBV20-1,SAPDGYT
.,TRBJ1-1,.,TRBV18,ASSLVGDRNTEAF
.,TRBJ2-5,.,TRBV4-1,ASSGGGARGVKIQETQY
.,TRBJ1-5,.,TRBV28,ASSLFTGRYSNQPQH
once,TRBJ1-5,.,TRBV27,AITGSLNGFGNQPQH
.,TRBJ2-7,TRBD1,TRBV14,ASGDSGPYEQY
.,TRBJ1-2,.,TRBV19,ASSIGENYGYT
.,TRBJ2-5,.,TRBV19,ASSTGLQETQY
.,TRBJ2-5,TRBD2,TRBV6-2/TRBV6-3,ASSLGLAGGPRNQETQY
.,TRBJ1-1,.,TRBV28,ASRSRTVQNTEAF